Here is one TCR beta chain with its context. Primers used in a second PCR of about 7 to 12 cycles were a sample-barcoded 5' primer and a J-beta primer mix. One entry per CDR3 protein, called by TCRdb with MiXCR from the 5' RACE reads. Altogether 790,000 or so distinct CDR3 sequences are present, about half being singletons, with the ten largest covering around 18%. From germline, CDR1 is ENHRY and CDR2 SYGVKD. V shed 7 bases and J shed 4 bases, with 13 bases lying between them. The CDR3 consists of 13 residues. The sample belongs to a study of blood T cells in healthy people across ages. They isolated at least 6 million PBMCs from each sample.

The sequenced sample consisted of blood. The V gene is TRBV10-3, the J gene TRBJ1-2; the D is unclear. The sequence came from a man aged 80 or over in good health. CDR3: CAITMDVSYGYTF. For the CDR3, the DNA is TGTGCCATCACTATGGACGTCTCCTATGGCTACACCTTC.